This TCR beta chain was obtained from a study of spatial heterogeneity in lung cancer. The time point was: sample taken at primary tumor resection. Extraction of whole RNA from tumor, nontumor lung or frozen PBMC preceded unsorted sequencing. V lost 5 bases to trimming and J lost 2 bases, with 12 bases between them. This CDR3 has 15 residues. Germline V gene lookup returns CDR1 MNHEY and CDR2 SMNVEV (reference sequence). This clonotype is medium-sized by share. The library protocol tagged each TCR cDNA with a unique molecular identifier. TCRdb processed the 5' RACE reads anew with MiXCR; each CDR3 protein has one entry. The table lists 2,500 to 4,000 distinct CDR3 sequences, 9.8% of them singletons.

V and J are TRBV27 and TRBJ1-4; D is unresolved. The TCR sequence derives from a male donor with early-stage non-small cell lung cancer. This sample comprised normal lung tissue next to the tumor, obtained at surgery. The CDR3 bases are TGTGCCAGCAGTGTTATGTGGTCGACTAATGAAAAACTGTTTTTT. Protein sequence: CASSVMWSTNEKLFF.